This T cell receptor (beta chain) was recovered during a study of T-cell reconstitution after alpha-beta-depleted transplantation in children. Study-wide findings and caveats: Surviving recipient T cells and thymic progenitors produced the high day-60 TCRbeta diversity seen in some patients. Most T-cell counts and diversity one year after the transplant came from T cells that were newly produced. Several hundred expanded graft clones reportedly gave rise to the alpha-beta T cells present about two months after transplant.

For TCRbeta, the library was prepared with unique molecular identifiers. Via MiXCR, TCRdb re-called the PCR reads, giving one row per CDR3 protein. The data contain 530,000 or so distinct CDR3 sequences, 27% of them singletons. In regard to this clonotype: Its target is unknown.

V was shortened by 3 bases and J by 3 bases, with 21 bases between the two germline ends. The V gene's germline CDR1 is SGHAT and CDR2 FQDESV (reference sequence). The CDR3 runs to 18 residues. This sample comprised PBMCs, obtained before TCRalphabeta/CD19-depleted stem cell transplant. The sequence was obtained from a boy in the first two years of life with Wiskott-Aldrich syndrome, due to receive a stem cell transplant. V gene TRBV11-1 combines with J gene TRBJ2-1, with D maybe TRBD1 (7 bases). CDR3 region: CASSFRQGGTRGYNEQFF. The CDR3 nucleotides read TGTGCCAGCAGCTTCAGACAGGGTGGGACTCGGGGCTACAATGAGCAGTTCTTC.